Below, 2 T cell receptor beta chains from the same sample are listed, as sequenced in a study of shared clonotypes between healthy human individuals. Sequenced by immunoSEQ multiplex PCR; TCRdb stores in-frame clones only, minus some. The sample lists under 700,000 clones; about 95% were seen once. Naive CD8 cells were CD45RO-negative, positively selected for CCR7, excluding terminally differentiated effector memory CD45RA+ cells. Sequenced material: naive CD8+ T cells sorted from blood. These receptors all come from a woman aged 30 to 39 in good health.

The chain employs TRBV28 and TRBJ1-2; D gene uncertain. Trimming cost V 1 base and J 4 bases, with 10 bases left between them. This CDR3 contains 14 residues. Germline lookup yields CDR1 MDHEN and CDR2 SYDVKM. This CDR3 reads CASSLLGEGYGYTF. CDR3 DNA sequence: TGTGCCAGCAGTTTATTAGGAGAAGGCTATGGCTACACCTTC.

This rearrangement joins TRBV6-1 to TRBJ2-1; D is unclear. The CDR3 extends over 17 amino acids. Germline V gene data show CDR1 as MNHNS and CDR2 as SASEGT. The ends were cut back, 2 bases at V and 0 bases at J, with 14 bases in the middle. The CDR3 DNA reads as TGTGCCAGCAGTGAACCCTTCGACCTGACCTCCTACAATGAGCAGTTCTTC. Translated, it gives CASSEPFDLTSYNEQFF.